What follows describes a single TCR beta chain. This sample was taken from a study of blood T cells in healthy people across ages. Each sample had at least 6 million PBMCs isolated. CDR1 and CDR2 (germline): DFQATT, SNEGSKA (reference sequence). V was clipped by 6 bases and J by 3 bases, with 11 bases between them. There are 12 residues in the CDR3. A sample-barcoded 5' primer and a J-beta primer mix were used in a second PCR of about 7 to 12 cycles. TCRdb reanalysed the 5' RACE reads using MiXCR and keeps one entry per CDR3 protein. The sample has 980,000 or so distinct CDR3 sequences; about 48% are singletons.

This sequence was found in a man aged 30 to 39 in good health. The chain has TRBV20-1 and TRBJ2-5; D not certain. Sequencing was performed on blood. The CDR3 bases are TGCAGTGCCAAGACGGATAAAGAGACCCAGTACTTC. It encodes CSAKTDKETQYF.